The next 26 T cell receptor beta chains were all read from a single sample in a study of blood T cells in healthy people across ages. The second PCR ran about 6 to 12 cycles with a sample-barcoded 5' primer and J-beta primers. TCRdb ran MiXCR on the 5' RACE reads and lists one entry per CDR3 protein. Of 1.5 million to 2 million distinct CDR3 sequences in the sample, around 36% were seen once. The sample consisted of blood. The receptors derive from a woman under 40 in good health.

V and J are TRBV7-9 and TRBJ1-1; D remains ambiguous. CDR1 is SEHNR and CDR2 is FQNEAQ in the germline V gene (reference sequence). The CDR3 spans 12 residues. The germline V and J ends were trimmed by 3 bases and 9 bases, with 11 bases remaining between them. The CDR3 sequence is CASSFGETKAFF. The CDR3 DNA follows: TGTGCCAGCAGCTTTGGGGAAACGAAAGCTTTCTTT.

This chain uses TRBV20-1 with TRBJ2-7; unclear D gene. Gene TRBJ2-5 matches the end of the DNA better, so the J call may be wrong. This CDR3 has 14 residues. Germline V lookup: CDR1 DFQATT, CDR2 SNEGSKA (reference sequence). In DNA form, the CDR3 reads TGCAGTGCTACCCCCTTGCCAGCTGGTGAGACCCAGTACTTC. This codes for CSATPLPAGETQYF.

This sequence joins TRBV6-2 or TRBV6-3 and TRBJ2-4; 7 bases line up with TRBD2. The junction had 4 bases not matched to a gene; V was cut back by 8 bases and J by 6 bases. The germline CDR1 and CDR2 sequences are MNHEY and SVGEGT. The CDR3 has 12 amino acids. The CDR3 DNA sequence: TGTGCCAGCCGCGGCGGGGGAAACATTCAGTACTTC. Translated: CASRGGGNIQYF.

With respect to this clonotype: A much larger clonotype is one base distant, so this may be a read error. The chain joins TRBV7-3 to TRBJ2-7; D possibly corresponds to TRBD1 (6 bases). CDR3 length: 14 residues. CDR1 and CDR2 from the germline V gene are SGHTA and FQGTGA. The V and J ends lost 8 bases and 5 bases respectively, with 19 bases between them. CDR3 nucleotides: TGTGCCAGCGGCCGAGGTGGGGGCGGCGACGAGCAGTACTTC. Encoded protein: CASGRGGGGDEQYF.

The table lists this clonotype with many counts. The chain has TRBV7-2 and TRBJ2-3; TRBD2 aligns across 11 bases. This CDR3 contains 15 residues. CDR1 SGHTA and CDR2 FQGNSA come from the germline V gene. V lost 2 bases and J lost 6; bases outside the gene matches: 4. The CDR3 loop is CASSLPTSGVDTQYF. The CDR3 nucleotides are TGTGCCAGCAGCTTACCGACTAGCGGGGTGGATACGCAGTATTTT. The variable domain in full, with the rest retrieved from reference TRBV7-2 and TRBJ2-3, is GAGVSQSPSNKVTEKGKDVELRCDPISGHTALYWYRQSLGQGLEFLIYFQGNSAPDKSGLPSDRFSAERTGGSVSTLTIQRTQQEDSAVYLCASSLPTSGVDTQYFGPGTRLTVL.

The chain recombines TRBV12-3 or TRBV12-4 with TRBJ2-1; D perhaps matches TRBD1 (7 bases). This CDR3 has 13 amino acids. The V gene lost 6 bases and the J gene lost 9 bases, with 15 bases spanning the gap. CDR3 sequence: CASSDAQGGEQFF. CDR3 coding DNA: TGTGCCAGCAGCGACGCCCAGGGGGGTGAGCAGTTCTTC.

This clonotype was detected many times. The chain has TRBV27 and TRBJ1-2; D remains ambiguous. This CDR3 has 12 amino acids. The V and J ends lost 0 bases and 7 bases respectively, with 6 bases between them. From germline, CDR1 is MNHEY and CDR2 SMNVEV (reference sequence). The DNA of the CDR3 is TGTGCCAGCAGTTTATCAGGCACTGGCTACACCTTC. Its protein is CASSLSGTGYTF.

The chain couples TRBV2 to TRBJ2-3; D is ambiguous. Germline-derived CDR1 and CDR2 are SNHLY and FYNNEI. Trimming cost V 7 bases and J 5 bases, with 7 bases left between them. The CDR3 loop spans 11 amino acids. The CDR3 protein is CASKWRDTQYF. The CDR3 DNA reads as TGTGCCAGCAAGTGGCGAGATACGCAGTATTTT.

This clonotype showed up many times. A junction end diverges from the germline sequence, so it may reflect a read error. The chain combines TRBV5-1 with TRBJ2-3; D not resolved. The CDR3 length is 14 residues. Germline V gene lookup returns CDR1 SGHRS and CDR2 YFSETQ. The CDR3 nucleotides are TGTGCCAGCAGTTCAGATTCTAGCACAGATACGCAGTATTTT. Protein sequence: CASSSDSSTDTQYF.

CDR3 bases: TGTGCCAGCAGCGTAGGCCTAGCGGGAGACTACGAGCAGTACTTC. It is translated as CASSVGLAGDYEQYF. This chain uses TRBV9 with TRBJ2-7; 10 bases match TRBD2. The CDR3 spans 15 residues. The V gene's germline CDR1 is SGDLS and CDR2 YYNGEE. The V gene end was trimmed by 0 bases and the J gene end by 3 bases; junction bases not matched to a gene: 3.

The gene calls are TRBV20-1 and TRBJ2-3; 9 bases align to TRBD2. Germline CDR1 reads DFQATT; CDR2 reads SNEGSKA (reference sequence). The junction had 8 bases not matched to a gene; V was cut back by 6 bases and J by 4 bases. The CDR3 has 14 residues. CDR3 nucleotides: TGCAGTGCCCTTAGCGGGAGAGTATCAGATACGCAGTATTTT. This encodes CSALSGRVSDTQYF.

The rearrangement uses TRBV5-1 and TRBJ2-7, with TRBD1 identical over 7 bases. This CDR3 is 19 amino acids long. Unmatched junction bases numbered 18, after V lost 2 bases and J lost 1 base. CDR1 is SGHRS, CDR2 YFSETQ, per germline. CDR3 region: CASSFNRGATSGTSYEQYF. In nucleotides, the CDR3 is TGCGCCAGCAGCTTCAACAGGGGAGCGACAAGCGGAACTTCCTACGAGCAGTACTTC. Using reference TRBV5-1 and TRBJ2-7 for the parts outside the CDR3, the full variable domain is KAGVTQTPRYLIKTRGQQVTLSCSPISGHRSVSWYQQTPGQGLQFLFEYFSETQRNKGNFPGRFSGRQFSNSRSEMNVSTLELGDSALYLCASSFNRGATSGTSYEQYFGPGTRLTVT.

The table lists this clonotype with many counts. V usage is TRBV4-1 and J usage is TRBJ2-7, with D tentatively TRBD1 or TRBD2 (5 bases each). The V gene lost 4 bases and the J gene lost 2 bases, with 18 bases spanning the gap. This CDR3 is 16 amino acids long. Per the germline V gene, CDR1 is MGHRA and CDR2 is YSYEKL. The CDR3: CASSPITGTETYEQYF. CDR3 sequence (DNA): TGCGCCAGCAGCCCAATTACCGGGACGGAAACCTACGAGCAGTACTTC.

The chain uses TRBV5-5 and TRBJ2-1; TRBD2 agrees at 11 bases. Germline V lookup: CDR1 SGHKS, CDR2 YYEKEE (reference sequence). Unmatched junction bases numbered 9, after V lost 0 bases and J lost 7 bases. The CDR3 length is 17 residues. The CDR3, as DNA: TGTGCCAGCAGCTTGGAAGATAGCGGGAGGGCCGGTAATGAGCAGTTCTTC. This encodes CASSLEDSGRAGNEQFF.

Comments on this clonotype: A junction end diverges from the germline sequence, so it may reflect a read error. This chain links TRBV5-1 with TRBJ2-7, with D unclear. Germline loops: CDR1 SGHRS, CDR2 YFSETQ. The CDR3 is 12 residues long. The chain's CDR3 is CASSPSGHERYF. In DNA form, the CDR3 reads TGCGCCAGCAGCCCCTCAGGTCACGAGCGGTACTTC.

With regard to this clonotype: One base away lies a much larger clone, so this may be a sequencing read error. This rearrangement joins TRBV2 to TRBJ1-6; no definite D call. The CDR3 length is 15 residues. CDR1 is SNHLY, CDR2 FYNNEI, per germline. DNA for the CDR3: TGTGCCAGCAGCCCTCAGGACCGAGGAGGTTCATCCCTCCACTTT. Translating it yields CASSPQDRGGSSLHF.

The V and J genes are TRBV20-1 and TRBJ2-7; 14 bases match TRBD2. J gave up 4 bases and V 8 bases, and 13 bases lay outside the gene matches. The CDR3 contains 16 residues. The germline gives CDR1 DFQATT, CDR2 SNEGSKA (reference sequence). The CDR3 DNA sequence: TGCAGTACTAATCCGGGACTAGCGGGAGTGGGGTACGAGCAGTACTTC. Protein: CSTNPGLAGVGYEQYF.

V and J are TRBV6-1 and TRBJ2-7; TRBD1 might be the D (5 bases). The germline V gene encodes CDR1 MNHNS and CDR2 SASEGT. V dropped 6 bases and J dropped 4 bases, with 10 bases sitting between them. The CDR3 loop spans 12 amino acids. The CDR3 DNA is TGTGCCAGCAGGGAGACAGAGTACGAGCAGTACTTC. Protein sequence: CASRETEYEQYF.

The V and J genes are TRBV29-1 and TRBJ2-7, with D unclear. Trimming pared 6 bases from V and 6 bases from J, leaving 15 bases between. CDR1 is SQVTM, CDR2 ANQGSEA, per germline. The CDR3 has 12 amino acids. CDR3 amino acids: CSVPGGPSEQYF. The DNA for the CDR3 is TGCAGCGTCCCCGGTGGCCCTTCCGAGCAGTACTTC.

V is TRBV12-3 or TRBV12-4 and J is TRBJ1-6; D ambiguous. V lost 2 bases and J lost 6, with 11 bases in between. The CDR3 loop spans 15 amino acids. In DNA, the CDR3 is TGTGCCAGCAGTTTAAACCCTTTCGCTAATTCACCCCTCCACTTT. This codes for CASSLNPFANSPLHF.

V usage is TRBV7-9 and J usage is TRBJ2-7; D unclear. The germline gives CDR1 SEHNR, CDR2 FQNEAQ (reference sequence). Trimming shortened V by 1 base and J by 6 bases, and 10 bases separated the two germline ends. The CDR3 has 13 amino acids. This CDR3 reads CASSLDPGFEQYF. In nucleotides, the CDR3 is TGTGCCAGCAGCTTAGACCCCGGGTTCGAGCAGTACTTC.

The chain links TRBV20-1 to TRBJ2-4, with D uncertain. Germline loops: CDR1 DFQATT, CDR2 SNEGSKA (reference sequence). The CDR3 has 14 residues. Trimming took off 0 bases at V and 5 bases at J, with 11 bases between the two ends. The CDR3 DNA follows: TGCAGTGCTAGAGACTGGAACAGAGAAAACATTCAGTACTTC. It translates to CSARDWNRENIQYF.

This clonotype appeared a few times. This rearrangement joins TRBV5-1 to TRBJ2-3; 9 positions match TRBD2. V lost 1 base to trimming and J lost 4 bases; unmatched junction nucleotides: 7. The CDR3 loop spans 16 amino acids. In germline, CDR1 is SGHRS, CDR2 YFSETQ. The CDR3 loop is CASSLQAGGIADTQYF. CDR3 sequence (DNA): TGCGCCAGCAGCTTGCAAGCGGGAGGCATTGCAGATACGCAGTATTTT.

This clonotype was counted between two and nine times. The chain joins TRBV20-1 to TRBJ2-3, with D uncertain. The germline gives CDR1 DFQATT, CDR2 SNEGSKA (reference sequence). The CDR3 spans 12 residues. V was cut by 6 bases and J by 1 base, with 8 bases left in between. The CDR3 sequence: CSAPAGTDTQYF. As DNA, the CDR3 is TGCAGTGCCCCAGCTGGCACAGATACGCAGTATTTT.

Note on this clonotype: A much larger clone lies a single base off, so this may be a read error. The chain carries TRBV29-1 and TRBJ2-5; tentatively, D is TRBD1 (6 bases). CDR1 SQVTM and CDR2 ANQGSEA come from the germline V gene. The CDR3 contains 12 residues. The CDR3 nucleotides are TGCAGCGTTTACAGGGAATTTGGGACCCTGTACTTC. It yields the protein CSVYREFGTLYF.

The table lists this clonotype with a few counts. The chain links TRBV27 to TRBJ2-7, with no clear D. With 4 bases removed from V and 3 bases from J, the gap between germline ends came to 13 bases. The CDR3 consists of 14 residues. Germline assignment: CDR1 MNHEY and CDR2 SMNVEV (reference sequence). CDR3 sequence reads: CASSSGVSLYEQYF. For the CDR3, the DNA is TGTGCCAGCAGTTCGGGCGTTTCCCTCTACGAGCAGTACTTC.